This TCR beta chain was identified during a study of T cells in localized non-small cell lung cancer. The germline V gene has CDR1 SGDLS and CDR2 YYNGEE. The V segment lost 0 bases and the J segment 6 bases; nucleotides outside the gene matches: 6. This CDR3 region has 16 residues. Libraries were prepared by immunoSEQ multiplex PCR; TCRdb keeps only in-frame clonotypes and omits some of them. This table has 40,000 to 65,000 clones, approximately 83% appearing once. Specimen: peripheral blood mononuclear cells, collected before any cancer treatment. V usage is TRBV9 and J usage is TRBJ2-1, with 10 bases identical to TRBD2. The source of this sequence is a man aged 35-69 years with stage III lung adenocarcinoma. For the CDR3, the DNA is TGTGCCAGCAGCGTAGAGGGTCTAGCGGGGGTCAATGAGCAGTTCTTC. It codes for CASSVEGLAGVNEQFF.